The text below deals with one T cell receptor beta chain. Antigen: not known. These data belong to a study of metastatic and nonmetastatic thyroid tumors. For the study at large: Repertoire data that came from the blood and tumor or nodule tissue of malignant and benign thyroid patients were compared.

Under the authors' procedure: Clinicopathological groups supplied CDR3 differences that were used to build a distant-metastasis classifier for papillary thyroid cancer. TCRdb re-clonotyped the PCR reads through MiXCR. V and J calls and clone size were set by TCRdb, not the authors. The sample carries about 39,000 clones, about 20% recorded once. General study results and limits: Relative to benign nodules, malignant thyroid tumors were reportedly characterized by significantly elevated TCR beta diversity in blood and tumor.

Until they underwent thyroid surgery, no patient had received any treatment. The receptor comes from a female donor with papillary thyroid cancer or a benign thyroid nodule (not recorded which). Some clones in this sample may be carry-over from other donors' samples. Sequencing was done on a sample of tumor tissue.

The DNA of the CDR3 is TGTGCCAGCAGGCCGATGGTGGGCGGAAATCAGCCCCAGTATTTT. Translation: CASRPMVGGNQPQYF. The V gene is TRBV6-1, the J gene TRBJ1-5; no reliable D call. The J call may be incorrect, as the DNA end agrees better with TRBJ2-3. From germline, CDR1 is MNHNS and CDR2 SASEGT. The CDR3 contains 15 residues.